One sample yielded the 7 T cell receptor beta chains listed below, sequenced in a study of CD8+CD57+ T cells in acquired aplastic anemia. Genomic DNA, the template, was used for profiling of the TCR beta VDJ and CDR3. TCRdb independently ran MiXCR on the reads; one entry per CDR3 protein. The data hold 170,000 or so distinct CDR3 sequences, with roughly 50% observed a single time. Only patients with CD8+CD57+ cell expansion on flow cytometry were chosen for sequencing. Specimen: sorted CD4+, CD8+, or CD8+CD57+ T cells (not recorded which) from PBMCs. These receptors originate from a human donor with aplastic anemia.

Notes on this clonotype: Lacking the conserved final phenylalanine or tryptophan, this CDR3 likely reflects a read error. The chain joins TRBV6-1 to TRBJ1-1; a possible D gene is TRBD1 (6 bases). The CDR3 has 14 residues. V lost 5 bases and J 0 bases, leaving 10 bases between the germline ends. Germline V gene data show CDR1 as MNHNS and CDR2 as SASEGT. DNA of the CDR3: TGTGCCAGCAGTACCCAGGGGCTGAACACTGAAGCTTTCCTT. It translates to CASSTQGLNTEAFL.

This clonotype was counted at least ten times. The genes are TRBV12-3 or TRBV12-4 and TRBJ2-1; 11 bases map to TRBD2. Trimming removed 1 base from V and 7 bases from J; junction bases left unmatched: 3. CDR3 size: 15 residues. The CDR3, as DNA: TGTGCCAGCAGTTTAGTGACTAGCGGGGCTAATGAGCAGTTCTTC. Its protein is CASSLVTSGANEQFF.

In the case of this clonotype: A much larger clone is a single base away; this may be a read error. The V call is TRBV4-1, the J call TRBJ1-2; weak D call: TRBD1 (6 bases). This CDR3 spans 15 amino acids. Germline values: CDR1 MGHRA, CDR2 YSYEKL. Deletions cut 4 bases from V and 10 bases from J, with 22 bases between. CDR3 amino acids: CASSRPRISTGHYTF. CDR3 DNA: TGCGCCAGCAGCCGCCCCAGAATTTCTACAGGGCACTACACCTTC.

In the case of this clonotype: The CDR3 does not close with the conserved phenylalanine or tryptophan, likely indicating a read error. The V call is TRBV11-1, the J call TRBJ2-1; perhaps TRBD1 as D (5 bases). CDR1 SGHAT and CDR2 FQDESV come from the germline V gene (reference sequence). This CDR3 comprises 12 residues. V shed 3 bases and J shed 7 bases, with 7 bases lying between them. This chain's CDR3 is CASSLGLNEQFS. The CDR3 region has the DNA TGTGCCAGCAGCTTGGGGCTAAATGAGCAGTTCTCC.

The chain employs TRBV19 and TRBJ2-3; D is perhaps TRBD1 (6 bases). The CDR3 totals 15 residues. V was shortened by 7 bases and J by 1 base, with 15 bases between the two germline ends. CDR1 LNHDA and CDR2 SQIVND come from the germline V gene (reference sequence). The CDR3 spells CASTRRGRGTDTQYF. The CDR3 region has the DNA TGTGCCAGTACCCGCAGGGGTCGGGGCACAGATACGCAGTATTTT.

This clonotype came up a few times. The chain carries TRBV7-8 and TRBJ2-7, with 13 bases lining up with TRBD2. CDR1 SGHVS and CDR2 FQNEAQ come from the germline V gene. CDR3 length: 15 residues. V shed 5 bases and J 5 bases; nucleotides not matched to a gene: 6. The DNA of the CDR3 is TGTGCCAGCAGCAACCGGGGACTAGCGGGAAACGAGCAGTACTTC. Protein: CASSNRGLAGNEQYF.

At least ten counts were recorded for this clonotype. The chain carries TRBV12-5 and TRBJ2-7; D may match TRBD1 or TRBD2 (5 bases each). Trimming removed 3 bases from V and 4 bases from J, with 13 bases in between. The germline gives CDR1 LGHNT, CDR2 FRNRAP. The CDR3 has 14 residues. CDR3 residues: CASGFRDQEYEQYF. The CDR3 DNA reads TGTGCTAGTGGTTTTAGGGACCAAGAATACGAGCAGTACTTC.